The source of this TCR beta chain is a study of response to subunit inactivated influenza vaccine. Study conclusions and caveats: Authors suggested few new T cells are recruited by each seasonal influenza vaccination.

The CDR3 is 14 residues long. V was clipped by 3 bases and J by 0 bases, with 12 bases between them. Per germline, CDR1 DFQATT and CDR2 SNEGSKA (reference sequence). Notes on this clonotype: Its cognate antigen is unknown.

Each CDR3 protein is one row after TCRdb ran MiXCR on the RT-PCR reads. Among under 950,000 distinct CDR3 sequences listed, about 20% were seen once. This specimen consisted of PBMCs from blood, obtained around 5 days after vaccination. J is TRBJ2-7 and V is TRBV20-1, with D possibly being TRBD1 or TRBD2 (5 bases each). The sequence was collected from a man aged 45 to 65 who received an inactivated influenza vaccine. CDR3 loop: CSASGAVSSYEQYF. CDR3 bases: TGCAGTGCTAGCGGGGCCGTAAGCTCCTACGAGCAGTACTTC.